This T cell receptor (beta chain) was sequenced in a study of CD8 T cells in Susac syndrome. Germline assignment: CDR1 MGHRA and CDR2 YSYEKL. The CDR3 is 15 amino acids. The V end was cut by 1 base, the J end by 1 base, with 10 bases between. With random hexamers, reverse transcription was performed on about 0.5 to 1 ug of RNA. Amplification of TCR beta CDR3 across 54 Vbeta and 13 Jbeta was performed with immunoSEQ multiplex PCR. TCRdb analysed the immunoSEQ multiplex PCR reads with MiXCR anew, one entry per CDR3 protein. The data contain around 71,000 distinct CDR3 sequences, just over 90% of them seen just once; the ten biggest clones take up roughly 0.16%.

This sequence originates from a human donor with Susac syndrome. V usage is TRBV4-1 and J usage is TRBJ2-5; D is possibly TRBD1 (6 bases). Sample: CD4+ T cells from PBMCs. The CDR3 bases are TGCGCCAGCAGCCAAGTCGGGACACGCCAAGAGACCCAGTACTTC. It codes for CASSQVGTRQETQYF.